Below, 20 T cell receptor beta chains from the same sample are listed, as sequenced in a study of blood T cell repertoires in COVID-19. Method: immunoSEQ multiplex PCR; TCRdb's copy keeps in-frame clones and lacks some. The sample lists approximately 85,000 clones, about 92% seen once, with around 2.1% in the top ten. The sequenced sample consisted of peripheral blood. The receptors were gathered from a man aged 50 to 59 with acute or convalescent COVID-19.

CDR3 DNA: TGTGCCAGCAATCCCGGGACACGGGGTGGCTACACCTTC. This translates into CASNPGTRGGYTF. This rearrangement joins TRBV2 to TRBJ1-2, with D perhaps matching TRBD1 (6 bases). Germline-derived CDR1 and CDR2 are SNHLY and FYNNEI. The CDR3 extends over 13 amino acids. Trimming shortened V by 7 bases and J by 7 bases, and 16 bases separated the two germline ends.

This chain joins TRBV28 and TRBJ2-7, with 12 bases lining up with TRBD2. The trim removed 0 bases at V and 2 bases at J, leaving 2 bases unmatched. Germline CDR1 and CDR2: MDHEN and SYDVKM. CDR3 size: 16 residues. The CDR3 loop reads CASSLWLAGGPYEQYF. The CDR3 DNA is TGTGCCAGCAGTTTATGGCTAGCGGGAGGGCCCTACGAGCAGTACTTC.

V gene TRBV19 combines with J gene TRBJ1-5; TRBD1 might be the D (5 bases). The CDR3 sequence is 16 residues long. CDR1 LNHDA and CDR2 SQIVND come from the germline V gene (reference sequence). The V gene lost 1 base and the J gene lost 3 bases, with 13 bases spanning the gap. As DNA, the CDR3 is TGTGCCAGTAGTATAGGTCCCAGGGAATTCAATCAGCCCCAGCATTTT. Amino acids: CASSIGPREFNQPQHF.

The genes are TRBV12-3 or TRBV12-4 and TRBJ1-2; D call uncertain. The CDR3 covers 13 residues. Trimming shortened V by 3 bases and J by 1 base, and 6 bases separated the two germline ends. The CDR3 protein is CASSFQVNYGYTF. CDR3 DNA: TGTGCCAGCAGTTTCCAGGTTAACTATGGCTACACCTTC.

CDR3 loop: CASSLTGGIDEQYF. The DNA for the CDR3 is TGTGCCAGCAGTTTAACCGGAGGGATCGACGAGCAGTACTTC. The chain carries TRBV28 and TRBJ2-7; D may be TRBD2 (6 bases). The CDR3 is 14 residues long. CDR1 is MDHEN and CDR2 is SYDVKM in the germline V gene. Trimming took off 2 bases at V and 5 bases at J, with 13 bases between the two ends.

The V gene is TRBV6-2 or TRBV6-3, the J gene TRBJ2-1; 7 nucleotides align to TRBD2. This CDR3 is 16 amino acids long. Trimming at V came to 7 bases and at J to 4 bases, leaving 13 bases not matched to a gene. Germline lookup yields CDR1 MNHEY and CDR2 SVGEGT. CDR3 sequence: CASNPPEASGYNEQFF. The CDR3 coding sequence is TGTGCCAGCAACCCCCCTGAGGCTAGCGGATACAATGAGCAGTTCTTC.

The V gene is TRBV3-1 (or the pseudogene TRBV3-2), the J gene TRBJ1-3; perhaps TRBD1 as D (5 bases). Germline V gene data show CDR1 as LGHDT and CDR2 as YNNKEL (reference sequence). This CDR3 has 15 residues. Trimming shortened V by 6 bases and J by 0 bases, and 12 bases separated the two germline ends. The chain's CDR3 is CASRGVPDSGNTIYF. DNA for the CDR3: TGTGCCAGCAGAGGGGTCCCAGACTCTGGAAACACCATATATTTT.

The chain links TRBV7-2 to TRBJ1-2; D remains unclear. V was trimmed by 2 bases and J by 5 bases, leaving 9 bases between them. The CDR3 totals 13 residues. CDR1 and CDR2 (germline): SGHTA, FQGNSA. The CDR3 coding sequence is TGTGCCAGCAGCTTATCAGTCGATTATGGCTACACCTTC. This encodes CASSLSVDYGYTF.

The chain joins TRBV4-1 to TRBJ2-1; 7 positions agree with TRBD1. J was trimmed by 2 bases and V by 1 base; bases with no gene match: 2. This CDR3 region has 15 residues. Germline lookup yields CDR1 MGHRA and CDR2 YSYEKL. The DNA of the CDR3 is TGCGCCAGCAGCCAAGGACAGGGCCCCTACAATGAGCAGTTCTTC. Protein sequence: CASSQGQGPYNEQFF.

The CDR3 sequence is CASSLEPGQGNTEAFF. The CDR3 DNA reads as TGTGCCAGCAGCTTAGAACCGGGACAGGGGAACACTGAAGCTTTCTTT. The rearrangement links TRBV7-9 to TRBJ1-1; 9 bases map to TRBD1. Germline V gives CDR1 SEHNR, CDR2 FQNEAQ (reference sequence). This CDR3 region has 16 residues. J gave up 1 base and V 1 base, and 4 bases lay outside the gene matches.

The chain employs TRBV6-5 and TRBJ1-1; no reliable D call. CDR1 is MNHEY, CDR2 SVGAGI, per germline. This CDR3 is 10 amino acids long. V shed 7 bases and J shed 3 bases, with 3 bases lying between them. The CDR3 loop is CASTDTEAFF. Written as DNA, the CDR3 is TGTGCCAGCACTGACACTGAAGCTTTCTTT.

This sequence joins TRBV10-1 and TRBJ1-1, with 9 positions matching TRBD1. The junction had 10 bases not matched to a gene; V was cut back by 8 bases and J by 3 bases. Germline CDR1 and CDR2: WNHNN and SYGVQD (reference sequence). CDR3 length: 15 amino acids. CDR3 loop: CASLTGGAKDTEAFF. The DNA of the CDR3 is TGCGCCAGCCTAACAGGGGGCGCCAAGGACACTGAAGCTTTCTTT.

The V and J genes are TRBV28 and TRBJ2-1; perhaps TRBD2 as D (6 bases). Germline-derived CDR1 and CDR2 are MDHEN and SYDVKM. The CDR3 totals 11 residues. The V end was cut by 5 bases, the J end by 12 bases, with 11 bases between. The chain's CDR3 is CASSPAEGQFF. CDR3 in DNA: TGTGCCAGCAGTCCAGCGGAGGGGCAGTTCTTC.

The rearrangement links TRBV10-3 to TRBJ2-2, with 11 bases identical to TRBD2. CDR1 is ENHRY, CDR2 SYGVKD, per germline. After removal of 0 bases from V and 5 bases from J, the junction contained 8 bases not matched to a gene. The CDR3 is 18 residues long. The CDR3 protein is CAISESELAGAWTGELFF. CDR3 coding DNA: TGTGCCATCAGTGAGTCGGAACTAGCGGGAGCTTGGACCGGGGAGCTGTTTTTT.

The chain couples TRBV7-6 to TRBJ1-4; unclear D gene. V was cut by 1 base and J by 4 bases, with 19 bases left in between. In germline, CDR1 is SGHVS, CDR2 FNYEAQ. The CDR3 extends over 18 amino acids. The CDR3 region has the DNA TGTGCCAGCAGCTTAGGTCCTACCGGGTCTCGGGGTAATGAAAAACTGTTTTTT. Protein sequence: CASSLGPTGSRGNEKLFF.

The chain combines TRBV19 with TRBJ1-2, with D maybe TRBD1 (6 bases). The CDR3 contains 11 residues. V dropped 10 bases and J dropped 8 bases, with 14 bases sitting between them. Germline-derived CDR1 and CDR2 are LNHDA and SQIVND (reference sequence). This CDR3 is CATGGLRGYTF. The CDR3 nucleotides are TGTGCCACCGGGGGGCTTCGCGGCTACACCTTC.

The chain recombines TRBV6-5 with TRBJ2-7, with D possibly being TRBD2 (5 bases). CDR1 is MNHEY, CDR2 SVGAGI, per germline. The CDR3 has 12 residues. Deletions cut 7 bases from V and 0 bases from J, with 7 bases between. The CDR3 region is CASMTNSYEQYF. The CDR3 bases are TGTGCCAGCATGACTAACTCCTACGAGCAGTACTTC.

This clone was observed a handful of times. The genes are TRBV7-9 and TRBJ1-1; D is unresolved. Germline assignment: CDR1 SEHNR and CDR2 FQNEAQ (reference sequence). The V end lost 0 bases, the J end lost 5 bases, and 7 bases lay between the germline ends. The CDR3 runs to 13 residues. The CDR3 spells CASSLARQTEAFF. The CDR3 nucleotides read TGTGCCAGCAGCTTAGCGCGACAAACTGAAGCTTTCTTT.

The chain carries TRBV7-2 and TRBJ2-3; D gene uncertain. Germline V gives CDR1 SGHTA, CDR2 FQGNSA. V lost 1 base, J lost 2 bases, and 4 bases lay in between. This CDR3 is built from 13 residues. The CDR3 nucleotides are TGTGCCAGCAGCTTAGACTTCACAGATACGCAGTATTTT. Its translation is CASSLDFTDTQYF.

The rearrangement links TRBV2 to TRBJ1-2; TRBD1 aligns across 7 bases. CDR1 is SNHLY, CDR2 FYNNEI, per germline. Trimming removed 4 bases from V and 4 bases from J; junction bases left unmatched: 3. This CDR3 is 13 amino acids long. The DNA for the CDR3 is TGTGCCAGCAGTGGACAGGGAGGCTATGGCTACACCTTC. As protein: CASSGQGGYGYTF.